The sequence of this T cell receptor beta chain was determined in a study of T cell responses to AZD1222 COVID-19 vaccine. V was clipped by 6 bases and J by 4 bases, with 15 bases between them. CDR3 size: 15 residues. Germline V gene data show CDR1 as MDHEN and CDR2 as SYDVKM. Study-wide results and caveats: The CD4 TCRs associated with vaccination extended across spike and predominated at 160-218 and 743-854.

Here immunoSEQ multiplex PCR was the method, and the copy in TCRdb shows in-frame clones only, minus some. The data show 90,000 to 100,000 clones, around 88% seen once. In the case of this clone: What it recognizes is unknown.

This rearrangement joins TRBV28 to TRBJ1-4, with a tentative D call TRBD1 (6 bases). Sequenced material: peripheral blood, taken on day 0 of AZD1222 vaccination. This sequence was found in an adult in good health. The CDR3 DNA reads TGTGCCAGCAGGCTAGGGGGGCCTAGTAATGAAAAACTGTTTTTT. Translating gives CASRLGGPSNEKLFF.